This entry lists 29 T cell receptor beta chains sequenced from one sample in a study of tissue T cells after allogeneic stem cell transplantation (dated by TCRdb to 2021 to 2024). The time point label corresponds to: mouse harvest day 7 after allogeneic transplant. Mouse grafts combined 10^7 T-cell-depleted bone marrow cells with 10^6 splenic CD5+ T cells, given via tail vein injection. Library creation used the immunoSEQ multiplex PCR assay. The source is immuneACCESS, and TCRdb retained only in-frame sequences with V and J called. Part of the clones is not carried over; for the studies checked, unresolved V genes explain less than half of this, and the remainder is unexplained. The sample table shows some 4,200 clones, and about 60% are seen once. The ten largest make up around 29% of the sample. The sequenced material came from spleen. The receptors stem from a female BALB/c mouse given C57BL/6 T cells with graft-versus-host disease after an allogeneic hematopoietic cell transplant.

Concerning this clone: Germline and genes here are mouse. The CDR3 end is not reached by the read, which stops 1 residue before it; the germline J gene fills it in. The V call is TRBV5, the J call TRBJ2-1; TRBD1 matches at 10 bases. CDR3 size: 13 residues. CDR1 LGHNA and CDR2 YNLKQL come from the germline V gene (reference sequence). Trimming cost V 4 bases and J 7 bases; bases outside gene matches: 1. CDR3 amino acids: CASSPGQGAEQFF. The part of the CDR3 DNA that was read is TGTGCCAGCAGCCCGGGACAGGGGGCTGAGCAGTTC.

In the case of this clone: Gene names are mouse gene names. The read ends 1 residue early relative to the CDR3; the germline J gene fills the gap. This chain uses TRBV13-2 with TRBJ2-4; tentatively, D is TRBD2 (6 bases). The CDR3 has 13 amino acids. Germline CDR1 reads NNHNN; CDR2 reads SYGAGS (reference sequence). V lost 3 bases, J lost 5 bases, and 10 bases lay in between. CDR3 sequence reads: CASGVGEGNTLYF. The DNA read from the CDR3 is TGTGCCAGCGGTGTGGGGGAGGGAAACACCTTGTAC.

About this clone: Each gene name is a mouse one. The CDR3 is cut off 1 residue early in the read; its end comes from the germline J gene. V is TRBV16 and J is TRBJ2-5; D may be TRBD2 (6 bases). The CDR3 extends over 13 amino acids. Trimming left V 6 bases short and J 1 base short, with 8 bases between. In germline, CDR1 is SGHSA, CDR2 FRNQAP. The CDR3 DNA, read in part, is TGTGCAAGCAGTCGGGGGGACCAAGACACCCAGTAC. Protein product: CASSRGDQDTQY. The CDR3, in full, reads CASSRGDQDTQYF.

With regard to this clone: The germline and genes are mouse ones. Read sequence stops 1 residue before the CDR3 end, and the germline J gene provides the missing end. This rearrangement joins TRBV19 to TRBJ2-5; D call uncertain. CDR1 and CDR2 (germline): FNHDT, SITEND (reference sequence). V was trimmed by 5 bases and J by 1 base, leaving 5 bases between them. The CDR3 is made up of 12 amino acids. CDR3 bases read: TGTGCCAGCAGGAGGGACCAAGACACCCAGTAC. It yields the protein CASRRDQDTQY. The whole CDR3 protein is CASRRDQDTQYF. The full variable domain, with the rest looked up from reference TRBV19 and TRBJ2-5, is GGIITQTPKFLIGQEGQKLTLKCQQNFNHDTMYWYRQDSGKGLRLIYYSITENDLQKGDLSEGYDASREKKSSFSLTVTSAQKNEMAVFLCASRRDQDTQYFGPGTRLLVL.

Of note for this clone: Gene names and germline match the mouse. The read finishes 1 residue shy of the CDR3 end, and the germline J gene is used to complete it. This chain joins TRBV26 and TRBJ2-4, with 10 bases aligning to TRBD2. The V gene end was trimmed by 8 bases and the J gene end by 0 bases; junction bases not matched to a gene: 2. Germline loops: CDR1 KGHPV, CDR2 FQNQEV (reference sequence). CDR3 size: 14 residues. Incomplete CDR3 DNA: TGTGCCAGCCGGACTGGGGGCAGTCAAAACACCTTGTAC. Translation gives CASRTGGSQNTLY. The full CDR3 protein reads CASRTGGSQNTLYF.

Concerning this clone itself: The germline and genes are mouse ones. The read finishes 1 residue shy of the CDR3 end, and the germline J gene is used to complete it. The rearrangement uses TRBV13-3 and TRBJ2-7, with 7 bases aligning to TRBD2. Germline values: CDR1 NNHDY, CDR2 SYVADS. With V trimmed by 0 bases and J by 7 bases, 1 base remained unmatched. The CDR3 sequence is 12 residues long. CDR3 residues: CASSDGGGEQYF. CDR3 DNA (partial): TGTGCCAGCAGTGATGGGGGGGGAGAACAGTAC.

Only one count was recorded for this clone. The gene names here belong to mouse. The read gets to within 1 residue of the CDR3 end, and the germline J gene fills in the rest. The rearrangement joins TRBV13-1 to TRBJ2-2; D call uncertain. Germline assignment: CDR1 NSHNY and CDR2 SYGAGN. The CDR3 has 14 residues. V was cut by 0 bases and J by 13 bases, with 16 bases left in between. The CDR3 DNA, read in part, is TGTGCCAGCAGTGATGATGGACCTGGAAATACGCTCTAC. This codes for CASSDDGPGNTLY. The CDR3 as a whole reads CASSDDGPGNTLYF.

This clone was observed a few times. These gene names are mouse names. With the read ending 1 residue before the CDR3 end, the germline J gene is used to fill in that end. This chain uses TRBV26 with TRBJ2-7; 7 nucleotides align to TRBD2. Trimming took 2 bases from V and 3 from J; bases not matched to a gene: 1. Germline lookup yields CDR1 KGHPV and CDR2 FQNQEV (reference sequence). The CDR3 totals 13 residues. The CDR3 bases that were read are TGTGCCAGCAGTCTGGGACTGGACTATGAACAGTAC. Protein sequence: CASSLGLDYEQY. The whole CDR3 sequence is CASSLGLDYEQYF. Drawing the rest from reference TRBV26 and TRBJ2-7, the complete variable domain is NSKVIQTPRYLVKGQGQKAKMRCIPEKGHPVVFWYQQNKNNEFKFLINFQNQEVLQQIDMTEKRFSAECPSNSPCSLEIQSSEAGDSALYLCASSLGLDYEQYFGPGTRLTVL.

With regard to this clone: The genes and germline here are from mouse. The read falls 1 residue short of the CDR3 end, and the missing part is taken from the germline J gene. The chain is built from TRBV26 and TRBJ2-3; 8 bases agree with TRBD2. The CDR3 length is 16 residues. Trimming at V came to 3 bases and at J to 1 base, leaving 6 bases not matched to a gene. The germline gives CDR1 KGHPV, CDR2 FQNQEV (reference sequence). CDR3 loop: CASSLNWGTGAETLYF. The DNA read from the CDR3 is TGTGCCAGCAGTCTAAACTGGGGGACGGGTGCAGAAACGCTGTAT.

This clone is large within its sample. Mouse germline and gene names are used. The CDR3 extends 1 residue past the end of the read, so its final part is completed from the germline J gene. The chain has TRBV12-2 and TRBJ1-2; no reliable D call. CDR1 SGHLS and CDR2 HYDKME come from the germline V gene. The CDR3 spans 12 residues. V lost 0 bases to trimming and J lost 2 bases, with 3 bases between them. Incomplete CDR3 DNA: TGTGCCAGCTCTCTCGACAACTCCGACTACACC. This sequence encodes CASSLDNSDYT. The full CDR3 protein is CASSLDNSDYTF.

Regarding this clone: The genes are named according to mouse. The read ends 1 residue before the CDR3 terminus; that terminus is restored from the germline J gene. The rearrangement joins TRBV26 to TRBJ2-2; the match to TRBD1 covers 8 bases. Germline assignment: CDR1 KGHPV and CDR2 FQNQEV (reference sequence). The CDR3 loop spans 15 amino acids. V dropped 3 bases and J dropped 4; count of bases not matched to a gene: 4. The part of the CDR3 DNA that was read is TGTGCCAGCAGTCTCCCTCAGGGGGCCACCGGGCAGCTCTAC. Translation: CASSLPQGATGQLY. The whole CDR3 is CASSLPQGATGQLYF.

As regards this clone: Gene labels here are mouse ones. The read terminates 1 residue ahead of where the CDR3 ends, so the germline J gene completes it. This chain uses TRBV1 with TRBJ2-5, with 7 bases matching TRBD1. V lost 7 bases to trimming and J lost 4 bases; unmatched junction nucleotides: 5. CDR1 and CDR2 from the germline V gene are NSQYPW and LRSPGD (reference sequence). The length of the CDR3 is 13 residues. Incomplete CDR3 DNA: TGCACCTGCACCGGGACAGAAAAAGACACCCAGTAC. Translated, it gives CTCTGTEKDTQY. The CDR3 in full is CTCTGTEKDTQYF.

A remark on this clone: Mouse names are used for the genes. With the read ending 1 residue before the CDR3 end, the germline J gene is used to fill in that end. This chain links TRBV1 with TRBJ1-4, with a weak D call TRBD1 (5 bases). Trimming took 4 bases from V and 0 from J, leaving 9 bases between them. CDR3 length: 15 amino acids. Germline loops: CDR1 NSQYPW, CDR2 LRSPGD (reference sequence). The CDR3 protein is CTCSGRQFSNERLFF. CDR3 DNA (partial): TGCACCTGCAGTGGAAGACAGTTTTCCAACGAAAGATTATTT.

This clone is classed as medium-sized. Mouse gene names and germline throughout. The CDR3 end lies 1 residue beyond the end of the read and is filled in from the germline J gene. The chain carries TRBV2 and TRBJ1-5, with D uncertain. This CDR3 has 16 residues. Germline V gene sequence: CDR1 LGHNA, CDR2 YSYQKL. With 0 bases removed from V and 0 bases from J, the gap between germline ends came to 9 bases. The CDR3 here is CASSQEPGYNNQAPLF. CDR3 bases read: TGTGCCAGCAGCCAAGAGCCGGGTTATAACAACCAGGCTCCGCTT. The complete variable domain, with remaining parts taken from reference TRBV2 and TRBJ1-5, reads DPKIIQKPKYLVAVTGSEKILICEQYLGHNAMYWYRQSAKKPLEFMFSYSYQKLMDNQTASSRFQPQSSKKNHLDLQITALKPDDSATYFCASSQEPGYNNQAPLFGEGTRLSVL.

Notes on this clone: Genes and germline are mouse. Read data end 1 residue before the CDR3 end; the end is taken from the germline J gene. The chain has TRBV13-1 and TRBJ2-5, with TRBD2 matching 7 bases. Germline trimming cut 2 bases from V and 3 bases from J; bases unmatched to any gene: 3. The CDR3 extends over 14 amino acids. Germline CDR1 is NSHNY and CDR2 is SYGAGN. CDR3 protein: CASSDRTGQDTQYF. The sequenced CDR3 bases are TGTGCCAGCAGTGACCGGACTGGTCAAGACACCCAGTAC.

A word on this clone: Gene names follow the mouse nomenclature. CDR3 residues: CASSYGQGSERLFF. The covered CDR3 bases are TGTGCCAGCAGCTATGGACAGGGGTCCGAAAGATTATTT. The gene calls are TRBV4 and TRBJ1-4, with 9 bases fitting TRBD1. Sequencing ends 1 residue short of the CDR3 end; the germline J gene provides the rest. V trimming: 3 bases; J trimming: 7 bases; junction bases outside the gene matches: 3. The germline V gene has CDR1 LGHDT and CDR2 YNNKQL (reference sequence). The CDR3 spans 14 residues.

This clone appeared a single time. Gene and germline names: mouse. The read comes to an end 1 residue before the CDR3 does, leaving the germline J gene to fill in the end. J is TRBJ2-3 and V is TRBV13-1, with TRBD1 as a possible D gene (6 bases). CDR1 is NSHNY, CDR2 SYGAGN, per germline. The V and J ends lost 3 bases and 1 base respectively, with 6 bases between them. The length of the CDR3 is 13 residues. The sequenced part of the CDR3 DNA is TGTGCCAGCAGTGGGACAGGTGCAGAAACGCTGTAT. Translated: CASSGTGAETLY. The full-length CDR3 reads as CASSGTGAETLYF.

About this clone itself: Compared with germline, one end of the junction differs, possibly owing to a read error. Gene names refer to mouse genes. The read stops 1 residue short of the end of the CDR3; the missing end is completed from the germline J gene. The same CDR3 also results from other DNA sequences found in this sample. V usage is TRBV29 and J usage is TRBJ2-2; 7 nucleotides line up with TRBD2. The CDR3 totals 15 residues. CDR1 is MSHET, CDR2 SYDVDS, per germline. CDR3 sequence: CASSSTGRNTGQLYF. Incomplete CDR3 DNA: TGTGCCAGCAGTTCGACTGGGCGAAACACCGGGCAGCTCTAC. Based on the CDR3 plus reference TRBV29 and TRBJ2-2, the full variable domain is DMKVTQMPRYLIKRMGENVLLECGQDMSHETMYWYRQDPGLGLQLIYISYDVDSNSEGDIPKGYRVSRKKREHFSLILDSAKTNQTSVYFCASSSTGRNTGQLYFGEGSKLTVL.

With respect to this clone: The gene symbols are mouse symbols. The read ends 1 residue before the CDR3 terminus; that terminus is restored from the germline J gene. The V and J genes are TRBV31 and TRBJ2-3, with D perhaps matching TRBD2 (5 bases). Germline V gene sequence: CDR1 GKSSPN, CDR2 SITVG. The CDR3 totals 14 residues. V lost 3 bases and J 0 bases, leaving 10 bases between the germline ends. CDR3 bases read: TGTGCCTGGAGCCAGACTGTTAGTGCAGAAACGCTGTAT. Protein sequence: CAWSQTVSAETLY. The whole CDR3 sequence is CAWSQTVSAETLYF.

Of note for this clone: Gene and germline names: mouse. The CDR3 end is not reached by the read, which stops 1 residue before it; the germline J gene fills it in. The rearrangement joins TRBV5 to TRBJ2-7, with 7 bases that match TRBD1. CDR1 is LGHNA, CDR2 YNLKQL, per germline (reference sequence). The junction had 2 bases not matched to a gene; V was cut back by 0 bases and J by 6 bases. This CDR3 spans 13 amino acids. CDR3 region: CASSQETGSEQYF. The CDR3 DNA, read in part, is TGTGCCAGCAGCCAAGAGACAGGGAGTGAACAGTAC.

By share of the sample, this clone is medium-sized. Gene and germline names: mouse. The CDR3 is cut off 1 residue early in the read; its end comes from the germline J gene. V gene TRBV1 combines with J gene TRBJ2-5; 8 bases fit TRBD2. Losses at the gene ends were 2 bases for V and 5 bases for J; bases not matched to a gene: 3. CDR3 length equals 14 residues. Germline assignment: CDR1 NSQYPW and CDR2 LRSPGD (reference sequence). CDR3 residues: CTCSARDWRDTQYF. The CDR3 DNA, read in part, is TGCACCTGCAGTGCAAGGGACTGGAGAGACACCCAGTAC.

The sample holds a few counts of this clone. Mouse gene names apply. The CDR3 is cut off 1 residue early in the read; its end comes from the germline J gene. The chain carries TRBV4 and TRBJ2-3; 10 bases map to TRBD2. The CDR3 has 15 residues. The V segment lost 4 bases and the J segment 1 base; nucleotides outside the gene matches: 2. Germline V gene lookup returns CDR1 LGHDT and CDR2 YNNKQL (reference sequence). The part of the CDR3 DNA that was read is TGTGCCAGCAGCTCCTGGGGGGGCGGTGCAGAAACGCTGTAT. Translated: CASSSWGGGAETLY. The CDR3 reads in full as CASSSWGGGAETLYF.

With respect to this clone: All gene names here are mouse names. Coverage ceases 1 residue before the CDR3 finishes, and the germline J gene fills in the end. V and J are TRBV23 and TRBJ2-1; TRBD1 reflects the table's D call only, with no check against the DNA. This CDR3 is built from 12 residues. Per germline, CDR1 KGHTA and CDR2 FQNQQP. The CDR3 sequence is CSSRDSHAEQFF. The covered CDR3 bases are TGCTCCAGCAGGGACAGTCATGCTGAGCAGTTC.

On this clone itself: The germline and genes are mouse ones. Partial CDR3 DNA: TGTGCCAGCAGTTTACGCGCAAACACAGAAGTCTTC. Amino acid sequence: CASSLRANTEVF. The CDR3 reads in full as CASSLRANTEVFF. The chain joins TRBV15 to TRBJ1-1; unclear D gene. The read finishes 1 residue shy of the CDR3 end, and the germline J gene is used to complete it. Trimming stripped 2 bases from V and 0 bases from J, with 4 bases between. This CDR3 is built from 13 residues. CDR1 and CDR2 from the germline V gene are SGHND and FRSKSL.

Comment on this clone: Gene names follow the mouse nomenclature. From the germline J gene comes the end of the CDR3, since the read stops 1 residue before it. J is TRBJ2-3 and V is TRBV23. Germline CDR1 reads KGHTA; CDR2 reads FQNQQP. The CDR3 extends over 13 amino acids. The CDR3 DNA, read in part, is TGCTCCAGCAGCTCACCTAGTGCAGAAACGCTGTAT. Translation: CSSSSPSAETLY. The CDR3 reads in full as CSSSSPSAETLYF.

As regards this clone: Genes and germline come from the mouse. Read coverage stops 1 residue before the CDR3 terminus; the germline J gene supplies the remainder. The V call is TRBV15, the J call TRBJ2-5; TRBD1 matches 9 bases. V shed 0 bases, J shed 4 bases, and the junction held 2 bases outside the gene matches. Germline V gene lookup returns CDR1 SGHND and CDR2 FRSKSL. The CDR3 runs to 15 residues. CDR3 bases read: TGTGCCAGCAGTTTAGCACAGGGGGCGGAAGACACCCAGTAC. It specifies CASSLAQGAEDTQY. The full CDR3 protein reads CASSLAQGAEDTQYF.

This clone has just one count. The genes are named according to mouse. Sequencing ends 1 residue short of the CDR3 end; the germline J gene provides the rest. The chain joins TRBV13-2 to TRBJ1-3; D not resolved. Germline V CDR1 and CDR2: NNHNN, SYGAGS (reference sequence). This CDR3 spans 14 amino acids. V was trimmed by 6 bases and J by 0 bases, leaving 10 bases between them. The DNA read from the CDR3 is TGTGCCAGCGACCCTCAAAATTCTGGAAATACGCTCTAT. Translated: CASDPQNSGNTLY. The full CDR3 reads CASDPQNSGNTLYF.

In regard to this clone: Gene names are the mouse ones. Read sequence stops 1 residue before the CDR3 end, and the germline J gene provides the missing end. The chain recombines TRBV31 with TRBJ2-3; 10 bases are a match to TRBD1. CDR3 length: 16 amino acids. In germline, CDR1 is GKSSPN, CDR2 SITVG. After removal of 1 base from V and 4 bases from J, the junction contained 8 bases not matched to a gene. The CDR3 bases that were read are TGTGCCTGGAGTCCCGGGACAGGGGTCGCCTCAGAAACGCTGTAT. Translating it yields CAWSPGTGVASETLY. The CDR3, in full, reads CAWSPGTGVASETLYF. The entire variable domain, with the rest obtained from reference TRBV31 and TRBJ2-3, is as follows: AQTIHQWPVAEIKAVGSPLSLGCTIKGKSSPNLYWYWQATGGTLQQLFYSITVGQVESVVQLNLSASRPKDDQFILSTEKLLLSHSGFYLCAWSPGTGVASETLYFGSGTRLTVL.

Regarding this clone: Gene names and germline refer to mouse. The CDR3 is CAWRDWGNTGQLYF. The sequenced CDR3 bases are TGTGCCTGGAGGGACTGGGGGAACACCGGGCAGCTCTAC. This sequence joins TRBV31 and TRBJ2-2; 10 bases map to TRBD2. With the read ending 1 residue before the CDR3 end, the germline J gene is used to fill in that end. Trimming cost V 3 bases and J 2 bases; bases outside gene matches: 0. The CDR3 is 14 amino acids. Per the germline V gene, CDR1 is GKSSPN and CDR2 is SITVG.